The 12 T cell receptor beta chains reported below all come from one sample, sequenced in a study of blood T cell repertoires in COVID-19. Repertoires were generated with immunoSEQ multiplex PCR, while TCRdb's copy carries only in-frame clones and drops some. This sample has about half a million clones, with 80% to 90% found just once. The sequencing input was peripheral blood. These receptors were taken from a human donor in a cohort sampled during active COVID-19.

The genes are TRBV7-2 and TRBJ2-2; D is unresolved. Trimming pared 1 base from V and 0 bases from J, leaving 9 bases between. CDR1 and CDR2 (germline): SGHTA, FQGNSA. This CDR3 spans 16 amino acids. Here the CDR3 reads CASSLVSPSNTGELFF. In DNA form, the CDR3 reads TGTGCCAGCAGCTTAGTGTCCCCCTCGAACACCGGGGAGCTGTTTTTT.

The CDR3 nucleotides read TGTGCCAGCAGTTTTGGAGGGTCTAATGAAAAACTGTTTTTT. Protein product: CASSFGGSNEKLFF. The chain recombines TRBV28 with TRBJ1-4; no definite D call. This CDR3 contains 14 residues. V lost 3 bases to trimming and J lost 3 bases, with 8 bases between them. Germline CDR1 and CDR2: MDHEN and SYDVKM.

V and J are TRBV9 and TRBJ2-1, with 7 bases lining up with TRBD2. Germline V lookup: CDR1 SGDLS, CDR2 YYNGEE. V dropped 0 bases and J dropped 3; count of bases not matched to a gene: 6. The CDR3 extends over 16 amino acids. CDR3 sequence reads: CASSVGGGSIYNEQFF. DNA for the CDR3: TGTGCCAGCAGCGTAGGTGGCGGGAGTATCTACAATGAGCAGTTCTTC.

The V and J genes are TRBV28 and TRBJ2-7; TRBD2 aligns across 7 bases. CDR3 length equals 15 residues. After removal of 2 bases from V and 1 base from J, the junction contained 5 bases not matched to a gene. Germline lookup yields CDR1 MDHEN and CDR2 SYDVKM. CDR3 residues: CASSLGEAGSYEQYF. The CDR3 DNA is TGTGCCAGCAGTTTAGGGGAAGCGGGGTCCTACGAGCAGTACTTC.

This clone appeared once. V usage is TRBV19 and J usage is TRBJ1-1, with D possibly TRBD1 on 5 matching bases. Trimming took 0 bases from V and 3 from J, leaving 8 bases between them. Germline assignment: CDR1 LNHDA and CDR2 SQIVND (reference sequence). The CDR3 is 14 residues long. The CDR3 is CASSIDGADTEAFF. In DNA, the CDR3 is TGTGCCAGTAGTATAGATGGGGCGGACACTGAAGCTTTCTTT.

The V call is TRBV2, the J call TRBJ1-1; 7 nucleotides line up with TRBD1. This CDR3 has 14 amino acids. Germline CDR1 SNHLY, CDR2 FYNNEI. The junction had 8 bases not matched to a gene; V was cut back by 5 bases and J by 5 bases. The CDR3 DNA reads TGTGCCAGCAGTATTAACAGGGGTGGGACTGAAGCTTTCTTT. Translated: CASSINRGGTEAFF. The full variable domain, its missing parts supplied by reference TRBV2 and TRBJ1-1, is EPEVTQTPSHQVTQMGQEVILRCVPISNHLYFYWYRQILGQKVEFLVSFYNNEISEKSEIFDDQFSVERPDGSNFTLKIRSTKLEDSAMYFCASSINRGGTEAFFGQGTRLTVV.

The rearrangement joins TRBV18 to TRBJ1-4; no reliable D call. Germline V gives CDR1 KGHSH, CDR2 LQKENI. Trimming cost V 5 bases and J 7 bases, with 14 bases left between them. This CDR3 has 14 residues. The CDR3 here is CASSGAGGGEKLFF. The CDR3, as DNA: TGTGCCAGCTCAGGAGCAGGAGGAGGTGAAAAACTGTTTTTT.

The rearrangement joins TRBV7-2 to TRBJ2-1, with TRBD2 matching 8 bases. The germline V gene has CDR1 SGHTA and CDR2 FQGNSA. V was pared by 3 bases and J by 0 bases, with 4 bases of the junction left unmatched. The CDR3 length is 16 residues. DNA of the CDR3: TGTGCCAGCAGCTTTATAGCGGGGAGCTCCTACAATGAGCAGTTCTTC. This sequence encodes CASSFIAGSSYNEQFF.

The chain is built from TRBV9 and TRBJ1-5; D call uncertain. V was clipped by 3 bases and J by 5 bases, with 15 bases between them. In germline, CDR1 is SGDLS, CDR2 YYNGEE. The CDR3 has 15 residues. CDR3 DNA sequence: TGTGCCAGCAGCGAGGAGGGAGGGCTCGATCAGCCCCAGCATTTT. Its translation: CASSEEGGLDQPQHF.

V is TRBV5-5 and J is TRBJ1-1, with TRBD1 as a possible D gene (5 bases). This CDR3 has 15 amino acids. CDR1 is SGHKS, CDR2 YYEKEE, per germline (reference sequence). V lost 2 bases and J lost 3, with 14 bases in between. CDR3 amino acids: CASSFYIGGDTEAFF. The CDR3 DNA reads TGTGCCAGCAGCTTTTACATCGGGGGGGACACTGAAGCTTTCTTT.

As to this clone: This sample also contains other DNA sequences that code for the same CDR3. J is TRBJ1-5 and V is TRBV12-3 or TRBV12-4, with TRBD1 identical over 9 bases. Losses at the gene ends were 5 bases for V and 6 bases for J; bases not matched to a gene: 2. The CDR3 runs 13 residues. The CDR3 protein is CASSLTGGQPQHF. The CDR3 nucleotides are TGTGCCAGCAGTCTGACAGGGGGTCAGCCCCAGCATTTT.

The genes are TRBV5-1 and TRBJ2-1; 8 bases align to TRBD1. Germline V gene data show CDR1 as SGHRS and CDR2 as YFSETQ. The CDR3 has 15 residues. With V trimmed by 3 bases and J by 2 bases, 4 bases remained unmatched. This chain's CDR3 is CASSWDRPPYNEQFF. The CDR3 region has the DNA TGCGCCAGCAGCTGGGACAGGCCGCCCTACAATGAGCAGTTCTTC.